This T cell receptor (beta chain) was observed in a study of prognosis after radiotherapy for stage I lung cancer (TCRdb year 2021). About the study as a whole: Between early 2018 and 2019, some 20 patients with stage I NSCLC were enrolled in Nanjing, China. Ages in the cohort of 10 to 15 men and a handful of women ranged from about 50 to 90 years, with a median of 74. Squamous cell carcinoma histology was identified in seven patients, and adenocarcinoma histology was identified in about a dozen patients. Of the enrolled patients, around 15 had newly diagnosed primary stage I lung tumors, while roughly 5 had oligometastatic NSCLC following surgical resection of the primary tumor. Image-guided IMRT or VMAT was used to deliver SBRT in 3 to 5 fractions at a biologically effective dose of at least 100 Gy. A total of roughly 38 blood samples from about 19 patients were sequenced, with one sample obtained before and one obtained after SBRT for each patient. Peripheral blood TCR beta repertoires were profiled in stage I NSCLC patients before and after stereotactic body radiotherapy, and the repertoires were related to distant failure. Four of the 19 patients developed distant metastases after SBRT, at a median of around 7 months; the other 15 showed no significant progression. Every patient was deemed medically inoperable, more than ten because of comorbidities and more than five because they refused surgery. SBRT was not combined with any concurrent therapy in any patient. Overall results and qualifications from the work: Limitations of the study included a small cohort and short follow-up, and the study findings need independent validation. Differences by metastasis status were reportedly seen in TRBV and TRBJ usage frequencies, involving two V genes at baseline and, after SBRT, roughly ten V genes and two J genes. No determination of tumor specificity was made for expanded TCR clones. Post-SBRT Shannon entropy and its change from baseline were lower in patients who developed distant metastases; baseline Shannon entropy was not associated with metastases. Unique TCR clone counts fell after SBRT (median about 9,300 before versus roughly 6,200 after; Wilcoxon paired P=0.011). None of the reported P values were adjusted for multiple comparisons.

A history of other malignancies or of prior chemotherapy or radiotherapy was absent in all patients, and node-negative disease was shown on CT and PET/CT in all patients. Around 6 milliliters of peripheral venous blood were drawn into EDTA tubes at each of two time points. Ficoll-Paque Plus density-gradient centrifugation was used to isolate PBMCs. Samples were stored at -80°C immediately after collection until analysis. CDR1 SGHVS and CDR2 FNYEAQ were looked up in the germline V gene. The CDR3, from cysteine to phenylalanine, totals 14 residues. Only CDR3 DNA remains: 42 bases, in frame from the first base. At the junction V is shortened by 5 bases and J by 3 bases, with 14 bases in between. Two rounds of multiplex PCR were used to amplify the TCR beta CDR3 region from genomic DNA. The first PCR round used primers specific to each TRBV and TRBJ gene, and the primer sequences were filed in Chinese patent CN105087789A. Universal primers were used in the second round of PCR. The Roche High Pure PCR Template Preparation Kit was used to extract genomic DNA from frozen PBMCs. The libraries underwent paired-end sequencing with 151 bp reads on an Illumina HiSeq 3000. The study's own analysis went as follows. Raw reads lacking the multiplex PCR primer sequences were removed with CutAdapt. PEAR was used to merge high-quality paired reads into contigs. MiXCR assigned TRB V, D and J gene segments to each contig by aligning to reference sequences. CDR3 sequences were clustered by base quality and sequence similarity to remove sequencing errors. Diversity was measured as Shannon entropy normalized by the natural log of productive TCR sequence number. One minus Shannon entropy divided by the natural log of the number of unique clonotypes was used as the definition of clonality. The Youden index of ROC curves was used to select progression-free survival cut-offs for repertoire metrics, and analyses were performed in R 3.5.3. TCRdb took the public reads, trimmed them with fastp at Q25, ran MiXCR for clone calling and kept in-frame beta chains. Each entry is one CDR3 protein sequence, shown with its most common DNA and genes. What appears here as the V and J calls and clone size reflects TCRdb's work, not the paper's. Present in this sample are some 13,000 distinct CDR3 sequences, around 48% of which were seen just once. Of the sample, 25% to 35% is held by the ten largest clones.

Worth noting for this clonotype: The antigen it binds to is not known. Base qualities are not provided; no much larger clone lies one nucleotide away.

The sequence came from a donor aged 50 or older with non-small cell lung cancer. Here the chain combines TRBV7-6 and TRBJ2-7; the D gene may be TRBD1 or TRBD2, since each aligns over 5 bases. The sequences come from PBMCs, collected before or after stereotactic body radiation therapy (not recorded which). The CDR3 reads CASSVYGANYEQYF. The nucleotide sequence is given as TGTGCCAGCAGCGTCTACGGGGCCAACTACGAGCAGTACTTC.